Listed below are T cell receptor beta chains from one sample, sequenced in a study of T cell responses to AZD1222 COVID-19 vaccine. Clones were read by immunoSEQ multiplex PCR, and TCRdb kept only the in-frame ones, dropping some. This table has roughly 200,000 clones, 85% to 95% appearing once. The source material was peripheral blood, sampled on day 0 of MenACWY control vaccination. The origin of the receptors is an adult in good health. The CDR3 runs from the conserved cysteine through the conserved F or W. The order of the fields is D gene, J gene, clone size, V gene, CDR3 DNA, CDR3 protein. D genes are given only for firm matches. For some rows the clone size is stated as once, few or many, or as a class when expanded; others skip it.

TRBD1,TRBJ1-2,NA,TRBV5-1,TGCGCCAGCAGCTCAAGGACAGGACCTTCTAACTATGGCTACACCTTC,CASSSRTGPSNYGYTF
NA,TRBJ2-3,NA,TRBV6-2/TRBV6-3,TGTGCCAGCAGCCCCGTGGGGGTGGGCACAGATACGCAGTATTTT,CASSPVGVGTDTQYF
NA,TRBJ1-5,few,TRBV19,TGTGCCAGTAGTATCGGTCCGAGCAATCAGCCCCAGCATTTT,CASSIGPSNQPQHF
NA,TRBJ1-5,NA,TRBV28,TGTGCCAGCAGTTCACAAGGAGTAATCAATAGCAATCAGCCCCAGCATTTT,CASSSQGVINSNQPQHF
NA,TRBJ1-1,NA,TRBV30,TGTGCCTGTCATGAGAACACTGAAGCTTTCTTT,CACHENTEAFF
TRBD2,TRBJ2-5,NA,TRBV19,TGTGCCAGTAGTACTAGCGGGGGGCCGCCTGAGGGCCAGTACTTC,CASSTSGGPPEGQYF
NA,TRBJ1-5,once,TRBV19,TGTGCCAGTAGTCCCAGGGAAGCTCAGCCCCAGCATTTT,CASSPREAQPQHF
TRBD1,TRBJ1-1,NA,TRBV5-5,TGTGCCAGCAGCTACGGACAGGGGGCATTGAACACTGAAGCTTTCTTT,CASSYGQGALNTEAFF
NA,TRBJ1-2,NA,TRBV7-2,TGTGCCAGCAGCTTAGCACAGGGACCCTATGGCTACACCTTC,CASSLAQGPYGYTF
NA,TRBJ1-1,NA,TRBV7-9,TGTGCCAGCAGCTTAGGGGCGCCGGACACTGAAGCTTTCTTT,CASSLGAPDTEAFF
NA,TRBJ2-1,NA,TRBV3-1/TRBV3-2,TGTGCCAGCAGTGACAATTACCGAGAGCAGTTCTTC,CASSDNYREQFF
NA,TRBJ1-5,NA,TRBV28,TGTGCCAGCAGCGACAGACCCAGGAGCAATCAGCCCCAGCATTTT,CASSDRPRSNQPQHF
NA,TRBJ1-2,once,TRBV29-1,TGCAGCGCTGTGGGGGTCTATGGCTACACCTTC,CSAVGVYGYTF
NA,TRBJ2-7,NA,TRBV12-3/TRBV12-4,TGTGCCAGCAGTTTGGGGGTTCTGGGGGAGCAGTACTTC,CASSLGVLGEQYF
NA,TRBJ1-2,few,TRBV6-5,TGTGCCAGCAGTTACGGGGGGAACTATGGCTACACCTTC,CASSYGGNYGYTF
NA,TRBJ1-2,once,TRBV27,TGTGCCAGCAGTCCCCAGGGCGTCTATGGCTACACCTTC,CASSPQGVYGYTF
NA,TRBJ1-2,NA,TRBV19,TGTGCCAGTAGTAAACAAGTTACTAACTATGGCTACACCTTC,CASSKQVTNYGYTF
NA,TRBJ2-7,NA,TRBV5-8,TGTGCCAGCAGCCAGATTACCTACGAGCAGTACTTC,CASSQITYEQYF
NA,TRBJ1-2,NA,TRBV7-2,TGTGCCAGCAGCCCGGGGACATACTATGGCTACACCTTC,CASSPGTYYGYTF
TRBD2,TRBJ2-1,NA,TRBV27,TGTGCCAGCAGTCCACTAGCGGGGGGAGACAATGAGCAGTTCTTC,CASSPLAGGDNEQFF
NA,TRBJ1-2,NA,TRBV3-1/TRBV3-2,TGTGCCAGCAGCCAAGATGCGTTGAGGTCTTGGGGCTACACCTTC,CASSQDALRSWGYTF
TRBD2,TRBJ2-1,NA,TRBV3-1/TRBV3-2,TGTGCCAGCAGCCTTGGACTAGCGGGGTTATACAATGAGCAGTTCTTC,CASSLGLAGLYNEQFF
NA,TRBJ1-1,NA,TRBV6-5,TGTGCCAGCAGTTACCGTCGCACTGAAGCTTTCTTT,CASSYRRTEAFF
NA,TRBJ2-2,once,TRBV29-1,TGCAGCGTCGCCAGGGGCACCGGGGAGCTGTTTTTT,CSVARGTGELFF
NA,TRBJ1-1,NA,TRBV7-3,TGTGCCAGCAGCTTGGACAGCTCTACCAACACTGAAGCTTTCTTT,CASSLDSSTNTEAFF
TRBD1,TRBJ1-4,NA,TRBV5-1,TGCGCCAGCAGCTTGGGGGGGACAGCAACTAATGAAAAACTGTTTTTT,CASSLGGTATNEKLFF
NA,TRBJ1-4,NA,TRBV2,TGTGCCAGCAGCGGGGAAATGGAAAAACTGTTTTTT,CASSGEMEKLFF
NA,TRBJ1-5,once,TRBV7-9,TGTGCCAGCAGCTTAGGGGCCCAGCCCCAGCATTTT,CASSLGAQPQHF
TRBD1,TRBJ1-2,NA,TRBV18,TGTGCCAGCTCACAGACAGGGGGCACAGACTATGGCTACACCTTC,CASSQTGGTDYGYTF